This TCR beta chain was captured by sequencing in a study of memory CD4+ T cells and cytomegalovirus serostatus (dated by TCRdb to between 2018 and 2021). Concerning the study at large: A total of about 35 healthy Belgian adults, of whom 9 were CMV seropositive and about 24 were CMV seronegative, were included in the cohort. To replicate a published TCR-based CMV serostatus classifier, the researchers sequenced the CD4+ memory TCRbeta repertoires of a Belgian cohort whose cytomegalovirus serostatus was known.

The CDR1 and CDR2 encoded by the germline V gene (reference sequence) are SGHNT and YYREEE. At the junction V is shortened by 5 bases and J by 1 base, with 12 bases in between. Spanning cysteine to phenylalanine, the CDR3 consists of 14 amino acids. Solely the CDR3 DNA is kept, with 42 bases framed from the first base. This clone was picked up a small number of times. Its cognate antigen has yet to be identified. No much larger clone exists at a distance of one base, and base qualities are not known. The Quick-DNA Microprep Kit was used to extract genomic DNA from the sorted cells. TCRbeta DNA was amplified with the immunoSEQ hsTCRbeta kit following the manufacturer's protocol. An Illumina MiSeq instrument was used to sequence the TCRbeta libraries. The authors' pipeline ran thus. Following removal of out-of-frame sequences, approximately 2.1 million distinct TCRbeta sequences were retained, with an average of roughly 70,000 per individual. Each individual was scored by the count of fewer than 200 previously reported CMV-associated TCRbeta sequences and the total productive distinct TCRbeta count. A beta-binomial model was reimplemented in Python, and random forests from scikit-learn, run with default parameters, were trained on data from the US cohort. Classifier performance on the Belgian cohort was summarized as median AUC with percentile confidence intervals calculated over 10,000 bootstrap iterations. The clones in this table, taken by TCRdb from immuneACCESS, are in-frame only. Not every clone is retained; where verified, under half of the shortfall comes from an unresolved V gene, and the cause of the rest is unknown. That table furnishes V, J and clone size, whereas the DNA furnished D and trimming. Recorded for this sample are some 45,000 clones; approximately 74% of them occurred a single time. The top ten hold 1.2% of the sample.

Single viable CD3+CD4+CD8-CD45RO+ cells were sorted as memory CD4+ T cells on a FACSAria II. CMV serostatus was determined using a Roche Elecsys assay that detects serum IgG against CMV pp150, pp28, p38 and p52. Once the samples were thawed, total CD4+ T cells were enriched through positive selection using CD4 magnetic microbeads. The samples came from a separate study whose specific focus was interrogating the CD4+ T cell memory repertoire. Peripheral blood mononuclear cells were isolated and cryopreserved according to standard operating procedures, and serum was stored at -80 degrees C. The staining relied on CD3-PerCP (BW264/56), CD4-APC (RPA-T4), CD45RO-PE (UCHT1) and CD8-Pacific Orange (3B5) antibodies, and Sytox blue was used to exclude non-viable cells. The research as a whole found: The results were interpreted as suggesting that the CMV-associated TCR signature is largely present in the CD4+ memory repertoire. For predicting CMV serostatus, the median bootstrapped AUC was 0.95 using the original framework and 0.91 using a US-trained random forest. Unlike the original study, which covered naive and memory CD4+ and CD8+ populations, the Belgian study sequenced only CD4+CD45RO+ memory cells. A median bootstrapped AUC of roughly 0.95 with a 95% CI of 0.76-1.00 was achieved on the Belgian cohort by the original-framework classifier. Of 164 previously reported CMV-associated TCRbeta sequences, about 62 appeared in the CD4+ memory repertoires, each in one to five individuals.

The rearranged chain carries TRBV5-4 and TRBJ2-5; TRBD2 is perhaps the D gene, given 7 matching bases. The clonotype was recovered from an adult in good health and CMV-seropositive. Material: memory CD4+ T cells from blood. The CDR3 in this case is CASREGGVQETQYF. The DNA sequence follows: TGTGCCAGCAGGGAGGGGGGGGTCCAAGAGACCCAGTACTTC.